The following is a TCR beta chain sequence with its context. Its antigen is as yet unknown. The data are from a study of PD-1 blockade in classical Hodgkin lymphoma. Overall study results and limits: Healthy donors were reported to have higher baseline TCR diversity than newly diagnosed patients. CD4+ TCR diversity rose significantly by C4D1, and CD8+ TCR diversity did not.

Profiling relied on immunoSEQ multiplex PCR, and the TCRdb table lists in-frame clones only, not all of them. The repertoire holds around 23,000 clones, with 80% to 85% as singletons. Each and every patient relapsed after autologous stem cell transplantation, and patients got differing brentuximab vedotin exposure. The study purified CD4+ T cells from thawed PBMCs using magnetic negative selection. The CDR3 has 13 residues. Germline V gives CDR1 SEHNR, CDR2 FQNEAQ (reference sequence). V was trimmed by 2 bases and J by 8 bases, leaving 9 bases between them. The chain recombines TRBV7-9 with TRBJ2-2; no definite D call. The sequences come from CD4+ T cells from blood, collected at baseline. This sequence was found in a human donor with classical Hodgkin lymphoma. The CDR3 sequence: CASSLLPLGELFF. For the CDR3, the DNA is TGTGCCAGCAGCTTATTGCCGTTGGGGGAGCTGTTTTTT.